These 8 T cell receptor beta chains came from one sample sequenced in a study of T cell responses to AZD1222 COVID-19 vaccine. The repertoire was sequenced with immunoSEQ multiplex PCR; TCRdb's copy has only in-frame clones and lacks some. The table has about 110,000 clones, approximately 84% seen once. The sample consisted of peripheral blood, taken on day 0 of AZD1222 vaccination. These receptors were taken from an adult in good health.

The chain couples TRBV3-1 (or the pseudogene TRBV3-2) to TRBJ1-6; maybe TRBD1 (5 bases). The V end was cut by 0 bases, the J end by 10 bases, with 13 bases between. Germline V gene sequence: CDR1 LGHDT, CDR2 YNNKEL (reference sequence). The CDR3 spans 15 residues. As DNA, the CDR3 is TGTGCCAGCAGCCAAGAATCCCGGGGCTGGTCACCCCTCCACTTT. Translating gives CASSQESRGWSPLHF.

The gene calls are TRBV24-1 and TRBJ1-5; a weak D match, TRBD1 (5 bases). Germline CDR1 reads KGHDR; CDR2 reads SFDVKD. V was cut by 5 bases and J by 0 bases, with 13 bases left in between. This CDR3 is built from 16 residues. Written as DNA, the CDR3 is TGTGCCACCAGTGGCCCTCGGGGGGATAGCAATCAGCCCCAGCATTTT. Protein sequence: CATSGPRGDSNQPQHF.

The chain employs TRBV6-5 and TRBJ2-2, with TRBD1 identical over 8 bases. Trimming removed 7 bases from V and 5 bases from J; junction bases left unmatched: 9. CDR1 and CDR2 (germline): MNHEY, SVGAGI. The CDR3 is 15 residues long. CDR3 bases: TGTGCCAGCAAAGCCCAGGGGGCGCGGACCGGGGAGCTGTTTTTT. Protein sequence: CASKAQGARTGELFF.

V usage is TRBV19 and J usage is TRBJ1-2; TRBD1 matches 7 bases. The CDR3 has 12 residues. V lost 6 bases and J lost 8; bases outside the gene matches: 6. Germline V gene sequence: CDR1 LNHDA, CDR2 SQIVND (reference sequence). Here the CDR3 DNA reads TGTGCCAGTAGGGGGGACAGTTGGGGCTACACCTTC. Protein sequence: CASRGDSWGYTF. The variable domain in full, with the rest retrieved from reference TRBV19 and TRBJ1-2, is DGGITQSPKYLFRKEGQNVTLSCEQNLNHDAMYWYRQDPGQGLRLIYYSQIVNDFQKGDIAEGYSVSREKKESFPLTVTSAQKNPTAFYLCASRGDSWGYTFGSGTRLTVV.

Only one count was recorded for this clone. This chain uses TRBV18 with TRBJ2-5; D not certain. Trimming took 4 bases from V and 3 from J, leaving 12 bases between them. The CDR3 sequence is 14 residues long. The germline V gene has CDR1 KGHSH and CDR2 LQKENI. CDR3 bases: TGTGCCAGCTCACTCTCCGACTGGAAAGAGACCCAGTACTTC. It encodes CASSLSDWKETQYF.

The chain combines TRBV28 with TRBJ2-1, with D unclear. Between the trimmed V and J ends, which lost 5 bases and 15 bases, there was a span of 17 bases. CDR3 length equals 12 residues. The V gene's germline CDR1 is MDHEN and CDR2 SYDVKM. In DNA, the CDR3 is TGTGCCAGCAGTACTACGGGCCAGAGGTCGTTCTTC. It yields the protein CASSTTGQRSFF. Drawing the rest from reference TRBV28 and TRBJ2-1, the complete variable domain is DVKVTQSSRYLVKRTGEKVFLECVQDMDHENMFWYRQDPGLGLRLIYFSYDVKMKEKGDIPEGYSVSREKKERFSLILESASTNQTSMYLCASSTTGQRSFFGPGTRLTVL.

The chain employs TRBV6-2 or TRBV6-3 and TRBJ2-2; 7 bases match TRBD1. Germline V lookup: CDR1 MNHEY, CDR2 SVGEGT. Trimming cost V 5 bases and J 4 bases; bases outside gene matches: 7. The length of the CDR3 is 15 residues. The CDR3 protein is CASSQGQLFTGELFF. In DNA form, the CDR3 reads TGTGCCAGCAGTCAGGGACAGCTCTTCACCGGGGAGCTGTTTTTT.

V and J are TRBV19 and TRBJ2-3; the D is unclear. The CDR3 is 14 amino acids. V lost 5 bases, J lost 6 bases, and 15 bases lay in between. Germline V CDR1 and CDR2: LNHDA, SQIVND (reference sequence). The CDR3 sequence: CASSSPDLPDTQYF. The CDR3 bases are TGTGCCAGTAGTTCCCCGGACCTACCTGATACGCAGTATTTT.